Listed below are T cell receptor beta chains from one sample, sequenced in a study of blood T cell repertoires in COVID-19. Method: immunoSEQ multiplex PCR; TCRdb's copy keeps in-frame clones and lacks some. Among 430,000 or so clones listed, around nine tenths were seen once. Sequenced: peripheral blood. Every receptor here comes from a man aged 18 to 29 with COVID-19, enrolled during active disease. Each CDR3 is given with its conserved first and last residue. Fields, in order: D gene, V gene, clone size, CDR3 protein. The D gene is left open where the match is weak. A clone size is listed for some rows: how often the clone was seen (once, few, many), or a class if it is expanded.

D: TRBD1
V: TRBV5-1
size: NA
CDR3: CASSTEGAAYNSPLHF

D: TRBD2
V: TRBV5-4
size: NA
CDR3: CASSLGGLAGSTDTQYF

D: NA
V: TRBV19
size: NA
CDR3: CASSNRENEKLFF

D: NA
V: TRBV19
size: NA
CDR3: CASSIEVTNEKLFF

D: TRBD1
V: TRBV11-3
size: NA
CDR3: CASSLERWDRVTDTQYF

D: TRBD2
V: TRBV7-3
size: few
CDR3: CASSPGTSGRSEQFF

D: TRBD2
V: TRBV10-3
size: once
CDR3: CAIGLAGASNEQFF

D: NA
V: TRBV30
size: NA
CDR3: CAWTLLNTGELFF

D: NA
V: TRBV5-1
size: NA
CDR3: CASSEKERDEQYF

D: TRBD1
V: TRBV14
size: NA
CDR3: CASSPKPGTGAPPLHF

D: NA
V: TRBV10-3
size: NA
CDR3: CAISEAVIQETQYF

D: NA
V: TRBV9
size: NA
CDR3: CASSVRATNEKLFF

D: NA
V: TRBV4-2
size: NA
CDR3: CASSPAAGGAFF

D: TRBD2
V: TRBV6-5
size: NA
CDR3: CASSYPTGTSVHEQFF

D: TRBD1
V: TRBV4-1
size: NA
CDR3: CASSLGQVEKLFF

D: NA
V: TRBV5-8
size: NA
CDR3: CVQRFPLSYGYTF

D: TRBD1
V: TRBV19
size: NA
CDR3: CASTRTGGVATNEKLFF

D: TRBD1
V: TRBV9
size: NA
CDR3: CASSGGLGTGLNEQYF

D: TRBD1
V: TRBV9
size: NA
CDR3: CASSATGSSYNEQFF

D: NA
V: TRBV7-2
size: NA
CDR3: CASSTTSGQLFNSPLHF

D: NA
V: TRBV3-1/TRBV3-2
size: once
CDR3: CASSLGGVSGNTIYF

D: TRBD2
V: TRBV6-5
size: NA
CDR3: CASRSGGVQETQYF

D: TRBD1
V: TRBV30
size: NA
CDR3: CAWDRGDTGELFF

D: NA
V: TRBV5-8
size: NA
CDR3: CASSLEIKRYNEQFF

D: NA
V: TRBV6-5
size: NA
CDR3: CASSYSAGKGETQYF

D: NA
V: TRBV24-1
size: few
CDR3: CATTGSGNEQFF

D: NA
V: TRBV2
size: NA
CDR3: CASSGVQETQYF

D: NA
V: TRBV11-2
size: once
CDR3: CASSLAETENSPLHF

D: NA
V: TRBV7-9
size: NA
CDR3: CASSPLLTAGNTIYF

D: NA
V: TRBV12-3/TRBV12-4
size: few
CDR3: CASSLQGGDTQYF

D: NA
V: TRBV3-1/TRBV3-2
size: NA
CDR3: CASSQRGPNEQFF

D: NA
V: TRBV5-1
size: NA
CDR3: CASRSRGSYNSPLHF

D: TRBD2
V: TRBV9
size: NA
CDR3: CASSPSGSSYNEQFF

D: NA
V: TRBV5-6
size: NA
CDR3: CASSLRQGNSPLHF

D: TRBD2
V: TRBV6-6
size: NA
CDR3: CASSPTQPTGGLAGGSGEQYF

D: NA
V: TRBV3-1/TRBV3-2
size: once
CDR3: CASSQGATAFF

D: NA
V: TRBV15
size: NA
CDR3: CATSRDRWGSGGYTF

D: NA
V: TRBV12-3/TRBV12-4
size: NA
CDR3: CAAGETDTQYF

D: NA
V: TRBV12-3/TRBV12-4
size: NA
CDR3: CASSANRRETQYF

D: TRBD1
V: TRBV7-9
size: NA
CDR3: CASSYPTRADQGVGEKLFF

D: TRBD1
V: TRBV5-4
size: once
CDR3: CASSPGQVGYEQYF

D: NA
V: TRBV4-1
size: NA
CDR3: CASSQLQGEKLFF

D: NA
V: TRBV28
size: NA
CDR3: CASTFLSSNQPQHF

D: NA
V: TRBV19
size: once
CDR3: CASSIGSPDTQYF

D: NA
V: TRBV27
size: NA
CDR3: CASSLFAPRDNEQFF

D: NA
V: TRBV5-1
size: few
CDR3: CASSLTWNTEAFF

D: NA
V: TRBV4-1
size: NA
CDR3: CASSQVKESYEQYF

D: TRBD1
V: TRBV2
size: once
CDR3: CASRGTGGYEQYF

D: TRBD1
V: TRBV24-1
size: NA
CDR3: CATMDRSQETQYF

D: NA
V: TRBV6-5
size: once
CDR3: CASSYSNRASYGYTF

D: NA
V: TRBV5-1
size: once
CDR3: CASSFDTYGYTF

D: NA
V: TRBV28
size: NA
CDR3: CASSLQGTGELFF

D: TRBD1
V: TRBV27
size: NA
CDR3: CASSINFQGAFGYTF

D: NA
V: TRBV12-5
size: NA
CDR3: CASGLGTGMNTGELFF

D: TRBD2
V: TRBV11-2
size: NA
CDR3: CASSPGDSGTYEQYF

D: TRBD1
V: TRBV15
size: NA
CDR3: CATSRGQASYNEQFF

D: NA
V: TRBV29-1
size: NA
CDR3: CSVAGKLADTQYF

D: NA
V: TRBV6-5
size: NA
CDR3: CASTDGGRGYTF

D: TRBD1
V: TRBV6-5
size: once
CDR3: CASRAQGVLRNTIYF

D: TRBD2
V: TRBV10-1
size: NA
CDR3: CASSESLGTSGGPLSTDTQYF